This note documents a single T cell receptor (beta chain) sequence. The antigen is undetermined. Gene names denote mouse genes. The read terminates 4 residues before the CDR3 end, so the remaining end is supplied by the germline J gene. The sample holds other DNA sequences that translate to the same CDR3. The CDR3 loop spans 14 amino acids. Germline V gives CDR1 FNHDT, CDR2 SITEND (reference sequence). V was pared by 3 bases and J by 4 bases, with 1 base of the junction left unmatched. These data originate in a study of CD8+ T cells in alopecia areata. Study results and caveats: TCR sharing was clearer in mice than between patients, perhaps partly owing to patient HLA diversity. Scalp samples also yield sequences of resident alphabeta T cells from normal skin. For lesional scalp, especially alopecia totalis/universalis, clonality was higher than in normal scalp.

The pooled cutaneous lymph node cells were sorted using several markers (CD4, CD8alpha, NKG2D, NKG2ACE and others). RNA extraction and reverse transcription yielded cDNA as sequencing template. Sequencing was performed with immunoSEQ multiplex PCR; in TCRdb, only in-frame clones are kept and a portion is missing. This repertoire holds 250,000 or so clones, and none appear only once. V gene TRBV19 combines with J gene TRBJ2-2, with 9 positions matching TRBD1. The sequence was obtained from a C3H/HeJ mouse with alopecia areata. The strain is characterized by the MHC haplotype H2-k. Sequenced input: CD4+ T cells sorted from a lymph node. The sequenced part of the CDR3 DNA is TGTGCCAGCAGTAGACAGGGGGGCACCGGG. It translates to CASSRQGGTG. The complete CDR3 reads CASSRQGGTGQLYF. Combining the CDR3 with reference TRBV19 and TRBJ2-2 gives the whole variable domain GGIITQTPKFLIGQEGQKLTLKCQQNFNHDTMYWYRQDSGKGLRLIYYSITENDLQKGDLSEGYDASREKKSSFSLTVTSAQKNEMAVFLCASSRQGGTGQLYFGEGSKLTVL.